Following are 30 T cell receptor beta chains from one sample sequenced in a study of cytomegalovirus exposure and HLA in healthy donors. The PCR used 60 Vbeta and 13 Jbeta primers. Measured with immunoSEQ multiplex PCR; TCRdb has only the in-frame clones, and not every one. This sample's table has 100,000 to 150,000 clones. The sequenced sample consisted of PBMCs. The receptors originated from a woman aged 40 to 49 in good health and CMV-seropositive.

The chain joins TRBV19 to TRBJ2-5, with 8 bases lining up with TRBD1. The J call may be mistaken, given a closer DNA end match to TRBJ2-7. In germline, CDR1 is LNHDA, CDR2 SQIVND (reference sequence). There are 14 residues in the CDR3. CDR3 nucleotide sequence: TGTGCCAGTAGTATGGGCAGGGGGCGCGACGAGCAGTACTTC. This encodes CASSMGRGRDEQYF.

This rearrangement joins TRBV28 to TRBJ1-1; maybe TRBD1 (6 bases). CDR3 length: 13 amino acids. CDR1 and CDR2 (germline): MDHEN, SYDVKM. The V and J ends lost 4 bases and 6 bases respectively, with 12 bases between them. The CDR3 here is CASSSQGLAEAFF. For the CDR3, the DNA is TGTGCCAGCAGTTCACAGGGCTTGGCTGAAGCTTTCTTT.

CDR3 sequence reads: CASSYRDRDYGYTF. The CDR3 DNA reads as TGTGCCAGCAGCTACCGGGACAGGGACTATGGCTACACCTTC. The chain joins TRBV27 to TRBJ1-2; 9 bases align to TRBD1. The CDR3 length is 14 residues. Per the germline V gene, CDR1 is MNHEY and CDR2 is SMNVEV (reference sequence). After removal of 6 bases from V and 3 bases from J, the junction contained 5 bases not matched to a gene.

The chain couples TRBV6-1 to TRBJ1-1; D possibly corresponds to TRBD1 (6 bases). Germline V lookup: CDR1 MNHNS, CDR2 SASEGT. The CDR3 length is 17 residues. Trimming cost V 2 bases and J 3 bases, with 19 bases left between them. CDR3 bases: TGTGCCAGCAGTGAACGGGCGGGGGGGCTGACGGACACTGAAGCTTTCTTT. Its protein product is CASSERAGGLTDTEAFF.

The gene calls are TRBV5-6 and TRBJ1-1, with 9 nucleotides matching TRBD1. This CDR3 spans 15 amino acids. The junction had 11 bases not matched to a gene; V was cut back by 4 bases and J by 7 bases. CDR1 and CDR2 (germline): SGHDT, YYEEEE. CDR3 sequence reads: CASSAGQGMLVEAFF. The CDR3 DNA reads TGTGCCAGCAGCGCGGGACAGGGTATGTTGGTTGAAGCTTTCTTT.

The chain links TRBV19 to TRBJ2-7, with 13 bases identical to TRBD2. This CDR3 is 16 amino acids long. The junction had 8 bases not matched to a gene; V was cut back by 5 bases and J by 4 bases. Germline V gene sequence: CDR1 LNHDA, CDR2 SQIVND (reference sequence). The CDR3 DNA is TGTGCCAGTAGTTCGGGACTAGCGGGGATGGGTTACGAGCAGTACTTC. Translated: CASSSGLAGMGYEQYF. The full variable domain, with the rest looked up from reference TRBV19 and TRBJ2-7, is DGGITQSPKYLFRKEGQNVTLSCEQNLNHDAMYWYRQDPGQGLRLIYYSQIVNDFQKGDIAEGYSVSREKKESFPLTVTSAQKNPTAFYLCASSSGLAGMGYEQYFGPGTRLTVT.

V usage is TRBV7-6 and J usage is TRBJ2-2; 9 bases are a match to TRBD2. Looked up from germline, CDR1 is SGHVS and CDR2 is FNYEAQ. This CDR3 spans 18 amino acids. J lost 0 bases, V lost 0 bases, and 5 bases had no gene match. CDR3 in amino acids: CASSLALAGAANTGELFF. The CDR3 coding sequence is TGTGCCAGCAGCTTAGCACTAGCGGGCGCCGCGAACACCGGGGAGCTGTTTTTT. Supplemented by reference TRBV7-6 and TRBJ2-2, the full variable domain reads GAGVSQSPRYKVTKRGQDVALRCDPISGHVSLYWYRQALGQGPEFLTYFNYEAQQDKSGLPNDRFSAERPEGSISTLTIQRTEQRDSAMYRCASSLALAGAANTGELFFGEGSRLTVL.

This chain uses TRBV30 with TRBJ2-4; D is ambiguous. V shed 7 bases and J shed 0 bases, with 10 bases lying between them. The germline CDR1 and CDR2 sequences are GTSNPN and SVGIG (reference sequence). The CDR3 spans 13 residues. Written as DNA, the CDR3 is TGTGCCTACTACCGGATAGCCAAAAACATTCAGTACTTC. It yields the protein CAYYRIAKNIQYF.

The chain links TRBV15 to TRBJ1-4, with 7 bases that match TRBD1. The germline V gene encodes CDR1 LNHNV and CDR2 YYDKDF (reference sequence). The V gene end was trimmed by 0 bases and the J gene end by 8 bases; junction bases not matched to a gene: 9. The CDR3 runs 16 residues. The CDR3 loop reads CATSRDLGGGREKLFF. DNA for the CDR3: TGTGCCACCAGCAGAGATCTAGGGGGCGGGCGAGAAAAACTGTTTTTT.

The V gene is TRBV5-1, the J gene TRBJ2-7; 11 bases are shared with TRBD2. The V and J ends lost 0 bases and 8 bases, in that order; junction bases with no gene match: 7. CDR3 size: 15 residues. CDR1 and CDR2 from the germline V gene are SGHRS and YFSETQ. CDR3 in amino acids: CASSLELAGGRKQYF. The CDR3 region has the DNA TGCGCCAGCAGCTTGGAGTTAGCGGGAGGGAGAAAGCAGTACTTC.

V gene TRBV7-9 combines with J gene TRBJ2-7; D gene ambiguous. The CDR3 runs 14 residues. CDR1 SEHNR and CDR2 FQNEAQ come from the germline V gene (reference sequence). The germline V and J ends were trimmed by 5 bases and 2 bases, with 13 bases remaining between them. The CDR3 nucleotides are TGTGCCAGCAGCGGAACGAAAGGAGCCTACGAGCAGTACTTC. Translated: CASSGTKGAYEQYF.

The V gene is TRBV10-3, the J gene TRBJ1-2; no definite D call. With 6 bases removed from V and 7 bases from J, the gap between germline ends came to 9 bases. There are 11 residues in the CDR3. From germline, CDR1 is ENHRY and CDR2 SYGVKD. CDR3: CAIRLEGGYTF. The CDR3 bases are TGTGCCATCAGGCTGGAGGGTGGCTACACCTTC.

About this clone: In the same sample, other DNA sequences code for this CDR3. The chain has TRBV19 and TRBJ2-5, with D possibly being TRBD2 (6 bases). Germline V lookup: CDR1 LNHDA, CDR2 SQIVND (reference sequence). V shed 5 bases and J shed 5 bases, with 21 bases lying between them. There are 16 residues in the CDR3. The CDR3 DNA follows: TGTGCCAGTAGTGTCCCTCTGGGGGGAGGTGATGAGACCCAGTACTTC. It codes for CASSVPLGGGDETQYF.

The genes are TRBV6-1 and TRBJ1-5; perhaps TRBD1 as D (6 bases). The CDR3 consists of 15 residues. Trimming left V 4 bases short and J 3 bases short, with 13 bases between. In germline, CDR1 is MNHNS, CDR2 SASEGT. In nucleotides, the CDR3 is TGTGCCAGCAGTGTTCTGGACAGTCCCAATCAGCCCCAGCATTTT. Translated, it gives CASSVLDSPNQPQHF.

The CDR3, as DNA: TGCGCCAGCAGCTTGGATTCAGGGGGCCGGCAGCCCCAGCATTTT. It translates to CASSLDSGGRQPQHF. The chain recombines TRBV5-1 with TRBJ1-5; 8 bases map to TRBD1. The CDR3 is made up of 15 amino acids. J was trimmed by 7 bases and V by 0 bases; bases with no gene match: 6. Germline CDR1 and CDR2: SGHRS and YFSETQ. Variable domain in full (rest from reference TRBV5-1 and TRBJ1-5): KAGVTQTPRYLIKTRGQQVTLSCSPISGHRSVSWYQQTPGQGLQFLFEYFSETQRNKGNFPGRFSGRQFSNSRSEMNVSTLELGDSALYLCASSLDSGGRQPQHFGDGTRLSIL.

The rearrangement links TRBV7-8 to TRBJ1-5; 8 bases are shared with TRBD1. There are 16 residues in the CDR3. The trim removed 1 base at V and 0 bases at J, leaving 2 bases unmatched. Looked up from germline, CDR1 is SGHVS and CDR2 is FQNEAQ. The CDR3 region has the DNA TGTGCCAGCAGCTTAGGACAGGGGTTTAGCAATCAGCCCCAGCATTTT. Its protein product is CASSLGQGFSNQPQHF. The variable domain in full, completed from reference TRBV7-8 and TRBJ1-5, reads GAGVSQSPRYKVAKRGQDVALRCDPISGHVSLFWYQQALGQGPEFLTYFQNEAQLDKSGLPSDRFFAERPEGSVSTLKIQRTQQEDSAVYLCASSLGQGFSNQPQHFGDGTRLSIL.

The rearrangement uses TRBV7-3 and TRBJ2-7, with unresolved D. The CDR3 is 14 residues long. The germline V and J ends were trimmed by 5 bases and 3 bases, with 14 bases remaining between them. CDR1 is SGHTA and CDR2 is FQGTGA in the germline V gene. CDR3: CASSGGQLNYEQYF. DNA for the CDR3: TGTGCCAGCAGCGGTGGGCAGCTAAACTACGAGCAGTACTTC.

This CDR3 reads CASSSGLAGSYNEQFF. For the CDR3, the DNA is TGTGCCAGCAGCTCGGGACTAGCGGGATCCTACAATGAGCAGTTCTTC. The chain joins TRBV7-9 to TRBJ2-1; TRBD2 aligns across 13 bases. Germline assignment: CDR1 SEHNR and CDR2 FQNEAQ (reference sequence). V dropped 4 bases and J dropped 1; count of bases not matched to a gene: 1. CDR3 length: 16 amino acids.

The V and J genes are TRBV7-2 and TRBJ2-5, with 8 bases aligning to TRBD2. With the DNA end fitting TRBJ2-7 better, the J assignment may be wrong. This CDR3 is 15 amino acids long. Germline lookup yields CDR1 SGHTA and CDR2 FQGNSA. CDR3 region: CASSPRGPREGEQYF. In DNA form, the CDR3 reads TGTGCCAGCAGCCCCCGGGGGCCCCGGGAGGGCGAGCAGTACTTC.

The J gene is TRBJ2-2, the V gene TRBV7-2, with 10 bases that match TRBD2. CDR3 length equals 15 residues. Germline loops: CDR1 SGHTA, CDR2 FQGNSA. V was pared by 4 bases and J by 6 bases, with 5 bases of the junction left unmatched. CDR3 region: CASSSGLAVPGELFF. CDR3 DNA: TGTGCCAGCAGCTCCGGACTAGCGGTGCCCGGGGAGCTGTTTTTT.

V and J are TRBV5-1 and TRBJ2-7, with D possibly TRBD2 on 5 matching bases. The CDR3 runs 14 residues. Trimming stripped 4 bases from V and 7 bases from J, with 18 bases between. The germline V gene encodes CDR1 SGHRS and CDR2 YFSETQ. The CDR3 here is CASSRGVRAGEQYF. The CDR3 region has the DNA TGCGCCAGCAGCCGGGGTGTGAGGGCAGGAGAGCAGTACTTC.

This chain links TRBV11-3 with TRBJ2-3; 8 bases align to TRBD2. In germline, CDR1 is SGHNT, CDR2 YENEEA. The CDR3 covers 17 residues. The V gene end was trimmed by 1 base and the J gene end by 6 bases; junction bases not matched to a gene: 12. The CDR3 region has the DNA TGTGCCAGCAGCTTAGCATGGGGGGGCGGGAGGACGGATACGCAGTATTTT. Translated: CASSLAWGGGRTDTQYF. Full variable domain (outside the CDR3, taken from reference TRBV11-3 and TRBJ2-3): EAGVVQSPRYKIIEKKQPVAFWCNPISGHNTLYWYLQNLGQGPELLIRYENEEAVDDSQLPKDRFSAERLKGVDSTLKIQPAELGDSAVYLCASSLAWGGGRTDTQYFGPGTRLTVL.

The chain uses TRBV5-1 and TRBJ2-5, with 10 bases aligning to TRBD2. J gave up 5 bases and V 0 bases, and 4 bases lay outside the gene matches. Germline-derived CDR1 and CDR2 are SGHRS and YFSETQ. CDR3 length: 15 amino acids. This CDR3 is CASSLGGLATETQYF. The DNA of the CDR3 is TGCGCCAGCAGCTTGGGGGGACTAGCGACGGAGACCCAGTACTTC.

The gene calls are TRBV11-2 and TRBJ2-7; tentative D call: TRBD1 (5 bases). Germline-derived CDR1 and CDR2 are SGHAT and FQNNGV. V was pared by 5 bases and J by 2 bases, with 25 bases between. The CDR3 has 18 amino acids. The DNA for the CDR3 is TGTGCCAGCAGCCCCAGACACCGCAGTAAGGACAAAACCTACGAGCAGTACTTC. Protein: CASSPRHRSKDKTYEQYF.

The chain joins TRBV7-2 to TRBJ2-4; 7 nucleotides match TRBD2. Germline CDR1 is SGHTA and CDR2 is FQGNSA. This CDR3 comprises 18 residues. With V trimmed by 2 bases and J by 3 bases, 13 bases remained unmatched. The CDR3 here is CASSLTPNSGAYKNIQYF. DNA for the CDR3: TGTGCCAGCAGCTTAACCCCTAACAGCGGGGCCTACAAAAACATTCAGTACTTC.

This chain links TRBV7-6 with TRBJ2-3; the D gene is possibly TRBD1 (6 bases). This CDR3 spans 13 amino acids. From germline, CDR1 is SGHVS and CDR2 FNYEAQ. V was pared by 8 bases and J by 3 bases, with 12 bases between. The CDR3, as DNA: TGTGCCAGCCGCACAGGGACGACAGATACGCAGTATTTT. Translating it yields CASRTGTTDTQYF.

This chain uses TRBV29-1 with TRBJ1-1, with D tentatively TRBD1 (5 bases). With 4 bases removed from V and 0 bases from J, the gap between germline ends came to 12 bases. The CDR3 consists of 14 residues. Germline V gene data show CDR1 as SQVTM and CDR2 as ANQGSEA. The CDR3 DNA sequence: TGCAGCGTTGTTAGGGGCTTTATGAACACTGAAGCTTTCTTT. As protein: CSVVRGFMNTEAFF.

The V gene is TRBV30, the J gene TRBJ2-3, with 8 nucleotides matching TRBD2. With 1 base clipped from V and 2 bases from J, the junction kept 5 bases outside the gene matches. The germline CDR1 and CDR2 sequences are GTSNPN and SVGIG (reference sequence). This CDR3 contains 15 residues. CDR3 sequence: CAWSAGLVLTDTQYF. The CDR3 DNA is TGTGCCTGGAGTGCGGGACTAGTCCTCACAGATACGCAGTATTTT. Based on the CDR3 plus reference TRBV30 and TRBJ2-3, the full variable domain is SQTIHQWPATLVQPVGSPLSLECTVEGTSNPNLYWYRQAAGRGLQLLFYSVGIGQISSEVPQNLSASRPQDRQFILSSKKLLLSDSGFYLCAWSAGLVLTDTQYFGPGTRLTVL.

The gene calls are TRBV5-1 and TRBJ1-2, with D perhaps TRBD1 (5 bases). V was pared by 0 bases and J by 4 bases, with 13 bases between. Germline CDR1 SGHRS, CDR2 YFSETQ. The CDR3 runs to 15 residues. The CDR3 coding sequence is TGCGCCAGCAGCTTGGCCGGCAGGGAGGTCTATGGCTACACCTTC. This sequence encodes CASSLAGREVYGYTF. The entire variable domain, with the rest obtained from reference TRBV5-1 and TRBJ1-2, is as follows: KAGVTQTPRYLIKTRGQQVTLSCSPISGHRSVSWYQQTPGQGLQFLFEYFSETQRNKGNFPGRFSGRQFSNSRSEMNVSTLELGDSALYLCASSLAGREVYGYTFGSGTRLTVV.

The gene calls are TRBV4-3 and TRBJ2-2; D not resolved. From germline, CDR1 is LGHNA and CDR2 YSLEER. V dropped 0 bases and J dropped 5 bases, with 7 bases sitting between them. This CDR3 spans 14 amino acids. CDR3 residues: CASSQDRETGELFF. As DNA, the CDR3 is TGCGCCAGCAGCCAAGATCGCGAGACCGGGGAGCTGTTTTTT.